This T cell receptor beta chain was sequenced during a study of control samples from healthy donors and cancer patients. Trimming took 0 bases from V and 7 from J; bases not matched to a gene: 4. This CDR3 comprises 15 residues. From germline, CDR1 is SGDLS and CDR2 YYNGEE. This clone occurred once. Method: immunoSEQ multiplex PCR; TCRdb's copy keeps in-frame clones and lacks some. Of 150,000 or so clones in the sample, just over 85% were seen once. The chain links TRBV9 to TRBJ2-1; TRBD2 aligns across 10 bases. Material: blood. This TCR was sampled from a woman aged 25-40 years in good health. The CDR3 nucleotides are TGTGCCAGCAGCGTAGTGGCTAGCGGGAGAAATGAGCAGTTCTTC. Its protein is CASSVVASGRNEQFF.